The following is a T cell receptor beta chain sequence with its context. The antigen it binds to is not known. Nothing much larger sits one base from this clone, and base qualities are not available. V drops 5 bases and J drops 0 bases, leaving 24 bases in between. The CDR3 numbers 19 residues from cysteine through phenylalanine. Just CDR3 DNA is preserved here, 57 bases in frame from base 1. The CDR1 and CDR2 encoded by the germline V gene (reference sequence) are MNHEY and SMNVEV. Genomic DNA was isolated from the sorted cells so that the TCRbeta CDR3 region could be sequenced. The immunoSEQ Assay was used to sequence the TCRbeta CDR3 regions. TCRdb carries this immuneACCESS record with in-frame sequences only. Its versions omit some clonotypes, under half of them owing to an unresolved V gene in the studies checked, with the rest unexplained. Counted in this sample were 55,000 to 85,000 clones; about 84% of them appeared once. Clones ranked in the top ten supply 0.68% of the sample.

The trial excluded patients who had a history of autoimmune disease or who were on systemic immunosuppression. In every dose cohort, peripheral blood was drawn for TCR sequencing at baseline, cycle 4 day 1, and cycle 7 day 1. The samples were taken from a phase I, first-in-human, multicenter, open-label dose-escalation trial of ivuxolimab. Adults with locally advanced or metastatic melanoma, renal cell carcinoma, hepatocellular carcinoma or head and neck squamous cell carcinoma were enrolled in the trial. Before TCR sequencing, CD4+ T cells and CD8+ T cells from peripheral blood were sorted into separate populations. This sample is part of a study of OX40 agonist ivuxolimab in advanced cancers. Some background on the complete study: The costimulatory receptor OX40 (CD134) was targeted by ivuxolimab, a fully human IgG2 agonistic monoclonal antibody. Intravenous ivuxolimab was administered to patients every 2 weeks at six dose levels: 0.01, 0.1, 0.3, 1.5, 3 and 10 mg/kg. Of the approximately 54 dose-escalation patients, hepatocellular carcinoma was present in approximately 20, melanoma in roughly 15, renal cell carcinoma in 9 and head and neck cancer in 9. In the dose-escalation cohort, roughly 82% of patients were male, and the mean age was roughly 60 years with a range of roughly 23 to 90. Prior anti-PD-1, anti-PD-L1 or anti-CTLA-4 therapy was permitted, and 40% to 50% of dose-escalation patients had received checkpoint inhibitors. Partial responses occurred in three dose-escalation patients, of whom one had hepatocellular carcinoma and two had cutaneous melanoma. The purpose of peripheral TCRbeta sequencing was to test whether ivuxolimab changed TCR sequence diversity and led to clonal T-cell expansion. The paper covers the monotherapy dose-escalation part of the phase I ivuxolimab trial, which included N of about 56 patients. Findings and caveats that apply to the study as a whole: The antigen specificity of the clonally expanded peripheral T cells was not determined. At doses of 0.1 to 3.0 mg/kg, clonal expansion of both CD4+ and CD8+ T cells in blood was seen between baseline and week 6. After ivuxolimab, CD8+ T cells had more expanded clones than CD4+ T cells on average. In the 0.1-3.0 mg/kg groups, partial responders had among the lowest normalized peripheral clonal expansion, particularly in CD8+ T cells. Low levels of normalized T-cell clonal expansion were also seen in some patients who did not respond.

This specimen was CD4+ or CD8+ T cells sorted from blood, taken in a trial of the OX40 agonist ivuxolimab. The V and J genes are TRBV27 and TRBJ2-3; the D gene is possibly TRBD1, with 5 bases matching. The clonotype comes from an adult with an advanced solid tumor such as melanoma, head and neck, liver or kidney cancer. The DNA is TGTGCCAGCAGTGCAACCAGACAGACACCACCTACTAGCACAGATACGCAGTATTTT. It translates to CASSATRQTPPTSTDTQYF.